The 22 T cell receptor beta chains reported below all come from one sample, sequenced in a study of PD-1 blockade in classical Hodgkin lymphoma. Patients all relapsed after autologous stem cell transplantation, and there was variation in brentuximab vedotin exposure. The table came from immunoSEQ multiplex PCR; TCRdb's copy has only in-frame clones and leaves some out. The sample holds tens of thousands of clones, 70% to 90% seen once. The sequencing used peripheral blood mononuclear cells (PBMCs), collected before the second cycle of nivolumab. These receptors were taken from a human donor with classical Hodgkin lymphoma.

CDR3 protein: CASSSTGTGVYGYTF. Written as DNA, the CDR3 is TGTGCCAGCAGTTCAACCGGGACAGGGGTATATGGCTACACCTTC. This chain uses TRBV28 with TRBJ1-2; 10 bases map to TRBD1. CDR3 length: 15 residues. V was clipped by 4 bases and J by 5 bases; unmatched bases: 7. Germline values: CDR1 MDHEN, CDR2 SYDVKM.

This chain connects TRBV5-1 to TRBJ2-5; D remains unclear. The last part of the DNA fits TRBJ2-7 better; the J call may be wrong. The CDR3 runs 13 residues. The germline V gene has CDR1 SGHRS and CDR2 YFSETQ. CDR3 in amino acids: CASSLDGPYEQYF. CDR3 sequence (DNA): TGCGCCAGCAGCTTAGACGGGCCCTACGAGCAGTACTTC.

The rearrangement links TRBV19 to TRBJ1-6; D call uncertain. The CDR3 loop spans 15 amino acids. Germline V gene lookup returns CDR1 LNHDA and CDR2 SQIVND (reference sequence). Trimming took off 6 bases at V and 8 bases at J, with 17 bases between the two ends. CDR3 nucleotides: TGTGCCAGTAGCGTCCGAGGGTATGTCGATTCACCCCTCCACTTT. Residues: CASSVRGYVDSPLHF.

The chain uses TRBV5-1 and TRBJ1-6; D not resolved. Germline CDR1 and CDR2: SGHRS and YFSETQ. V lost 0 bases and J lost 9, with 10 bases in between. The CDR3 is made up of 14 amino acids. CDR3 region: CASSLAGSGSPLHF. In nucleotides, the CDR3 is TGCGCCAGCAGCTTGGCGGGGTCGGGTTCACCCCTCCACTTT.

The V gene is TRBV13, the J gene TRBJ2-2; D tentatively fits TRBD1 or TRBD2 (5 bases each). The germline V gene has CDR1 PRHDT and CDR2 FYEKMQ (reference sequence). V shed 5 bases and J shed 1 base, with 11 bases lying between them. The CDR3 consists of 15 residues. DNA of the CDR3: TGTGCCAGCAGCGACCGGGACGAGAACACCGGGGAGCTGTTTTTT. It translates to CASSDRDENTGELFF.

This clone was recorded once. The V and J genes are TRBV7-9 and TRBJ1-1, with no clear D. The CDR3 spans 11 residues. Trimming took 9 bases from V and 0 from J, leaving 5 bases between them. Germline V lookup: CDR1 SEHNR, CDR2 FQNEAQ (reference sequence). DNA for the CDR3: TGTGCCAGTAGGGTGAACACTGAAGCTTTCTTT. This codes for CASRVNTEAFF. The full variable domain, in which reference TRBV7-9 and TRBJ1-1 provide the parts outside the CDR3, is DTGVSQNPRHKITKRGQNVTFRCDPISEHNRLYWYRQTLGQGPEFLTYFQNEAQLEKSRLLSDRFSAERPKGSFSTLEIQRTEQGDSAMYLCASRVNTEAFFGQGTRLTVV.

This clone was counted a single time. This chain joins TRBV19 and TRBJ1-2; possibly TRBD1 for D (6 bases). The V gene lost 3 bases and the J gene lost 6 bases, with 14 bases spanning the gap. CDR3 length: 14 residues. Looked up from germline, CDR1 is LNHDA and CDR2 is SQIVND (reference sequence). The CDR3 bases are TGTGCCAGTAGTATTCCAGGGGATGGAGATGGCTACACCTTC. This codes for CASSIPGDGDGYTF.

This clone was counted a single time. The chain is built from TRBV5-1 and TRBJ2-2; 14 bases are a match to TRBD2. The CDR3 contains 15 residues. The V segment lost 9 bases and the J segment 7 bases; nucleotides outside the gene matches: 8. The germline CDR1 and CDR2 sequences are SGHRS and YFSETQ. The CDR3 DNA follows: TGCGCCACCCGCCCGGGGACTAGCGGGGGCGGGGAGCTGTTTTTT. Amino acids: CATRPGTSGGGELFF. The whole variable domain, filled in from reference TRBV5-1 and TRBJ2-2, reads KAGVTQTPRYLIKTRGQQVTLSCSPISGHRSVSWYQQTPGQGLQFLFEYFSETQRNKGNFPGRFSGRQFSNSRSEMNVSTLELGDSALYLCATRPGTSGGGELFFGEGSRLTVL.

This rearrangement joins TRBV5-1 to TRBJ2-1; D unclear. Germline V CDR1 and CDR2: SGHRS, YFSETQ. The CDR3 sequence is 13 residues long. Deletions cut 0 bases from V and 7 bases from J, with 8 bases between. The CDR3 is CASSLEGINEQFF. Here the CDR3 DNA reads TGCGCCAGCAGCTTGGAAGGGATAAATGAGCAGTTCTTC.

The rearrangement uses TRBV29-1 and TRBJ1-1; D may be TRBD1 (5 bases). With 4 bases removed from V and 3 bases from J, the gap between germline ends came to 9 bases. Germline assignment: CDR1 SQVTM and CDR2 ANQGSEA. This CDR3 is 12 amino acids long. The CDR3: CSVGGWDTEAFF. The CDR3 coding sequence is TGCAGCGTTGGGGGGTGGGACACTGAAGCTTTCTTT.

The count of this clone is one. The V gene is TRBV7-9, the J gene TRBJ2-5, with D possibly being TRBD2 (5 bases). In germline, CDR1 is SEHNR, CDR2 FQNEAQ (reference sequence). Trimming took off 0 bases at V and 4 bases at J, with 9 bases between the two ends. The CDR3 has 14 amino acids. CDR3 in amino acids: CASSLANRGETQYF. The CDR3 nucleotides read TGTGCCAGCAGCTTAGCGAATCGGGGAGAGACCCAGTACTTC.

This chain joins TRBV10-2 and TRBJ2-2; D may match TRBD1 or TRBD2 (7 bases each). Germline CDR1 WSHSY, CDR2 SAAADI. CDR3 size: 16 residues. Trimming removed 5 bases from V and 1 base from J, with 14 bases in between. The CDR3 is CASSPRGGENTGELFF. In DNA form, the CDR3 reads TGCGCCAGCAGTCCCAGGGGGGGGGAGAACACCGGGGAGCTGTTTTTT.

The chain uses TRBV28 and TRBJ1-6, with TRBD1 identical over 7 bases. The V segment lost 6 bases and the J segment 8 bases; nucleotides outside the gene matches: 10. Germline-derived CDR1 and CDR2 are MDHEN and SYDVKM. The CDR3 sequence is 15 residues long. This chain's CDR3 is CASRKSGGTHSPLHF. CDR3 nucleotides: TGTGCCAGCAGGAAATCAGGGGGGACCCATTCACCCCTCCACTTT.

About this clone: The sample contains more than one DNA sequence encoding this CDR3. The chain has TRBV5-1 and TRBJ1-1; D remains unclear. The CDR3 totals 14 residues. Germline values: CDR1 SGHRS, CDR2 YFSETQ. The V end was cut by 0 bases, the J end by 1 base, with 7 bases between. The CDR3 sequence is CASSLGGPNTEAFF. DNA of the CDR3: TGCGCCAGCAGCTTGGGAGGACCGAACACTGAAGCTTTCTTT. Filled out from reference TRBV5-1 and TRBJ1-1, the complete variable domain reads KAGVTQTPRYLIKTRGQQVTLSCSPISGHRSVSWYQQTPGQGLQFLFEYFSETQRNKGNFPGRFSGRQFSNSRSEMNVSTLELGDSALYLCASSLGGPNTEAFFGQGTRLTVV.

Only a few counts were recorded for this clone. The rearrangement uses TRBV5-1 and TRBJ2-2; 11 positions match TRBD1. The CDR3 has 15 residues. The V segment lost 2 bases and the J segment 6 bases; nucleotides outside the gene matches: 3. Per the germline V gene, CDR1 is SGHRS and CDR2 is YFSETQ. The DNA of the CDR3 is TGCGCCAGCAGCTTAGGACAGGGGGCTTCCGGGGAGCTGTTTTTT. Protein product: CASSLGQGASGELFF.

This clone was seen a single time. V gene TRBV13 combines with J gene TRBJ1-6; maybe TRBD1 (5 bases). CDR1 PRHDT and CDR2 FYEKMQ come from the germline V gene (reference sequence). This CDR3 has 13 residues. V was shortened by 2 bases and J by 9 bases, with 8 bases between the two germline ends. CDR3 DNA: TGTGCCAGCAGCTTACAGGGAAGTTCACCCCTCCACTTT. This codes for CASSLQGSSPLHF.

The chain employs TRBV7-9 and TRBJ1-2, with TRBD1 identical over 10 bases. Trimming at V came to 5 bases and at J to 5 bases, leaving 8 bases not matched to a gene. The CDR3 has 15 residues. CDR1 SEHNR and CDR2 FQNEAQ come from the germline V gene (reference sequence). The CDR3 bases are TGTGCCAGCAGCCCACCTGGGACAGGGGTTTATGGCTACACCTTC. It encodes CASSPPGTGVYGYTF.

V gene TRBV7-9 combines with J gene TRBJ2-7; 7 nucleotides match TRBD1. This CDR3 contains 13 residues. From germline, CDR1 is SEHNR and CDR2 FQNEAQ (reference sequence). Trimming removed 5 bases from V and 2 bases from J; junction bases left unmatched: 3. The CDR3 spells CASSTGQPYEQYF. DNA for the CDR3: TGTGCCAGCAGCACGGGACAGCCCTACGAGCAGTACTTC.

This clone was picked up a small number of times. This sequence joins TRBV7-8 and TRBJ1-6; a weak D match, TRBD1 (5 bases). Trimming took off 1 base at V and 10 bases at J, with 11 bases between the two ends. Per germline, CDR1 SGHVS and CDR2 FQNEAQ. This CDR3 has 14 residues. The CDR3 loop reads CASSLVLGQSPLHF. The CDR3 DNA is TGTGCCAGCAGCTTAGTGCTGGGGCAATCACCCCTCCACTTT.

The gene calls are TRBV5-1 and TRBJ2-5, with 7 bases lining up with TRBD2. Trimming cost V 0 bases and J 4 bases; bases outside gene matches: 6. Germline V CDR1 and CDR2: SGHRS, YFSETQ. The CDR3 extends over 15 amino acids. The CDR3 spells CASSLVGWEGETQYF. The CDR3 nucleotides are TGCGCCAGCAGCTTGGTTGGGTGGGAGGGAGAGACCCAGTACTTC.

The rearrangement joins TRBV28 to TRBJ1-4; no reliable D call. Trimming removed 6 bases at V and 5 bases at J, with 4 bases between. The CDR3 has 11 amino acids. CDR1 and CDR2 from the germline V gene are MDHEN and SYDVKM. CDR3 region: CASRLNEKLFF. In DNA, the CDR3 is TGTGCCAGCAGGCTAAATGAAAAACTGTTTTTT.

The CDR3, as DNA: TGTGCCAGCAGCCCTGCGGACAGGCCACAGTACTTC. Amino acids: CASSPADRPQYF. The chain joins TRBV7-9 to TRBJ2-7, with TRBD1 matching 7 bases. The CDR3 has 12 residues. With 5 bases clipped from V and 10 bases from J, the junction kept 8 bases outside the gene matches. Germline V lookup: CDR1 SEHNR, CDR2 FQNEAQ (reference sequence).